Listed here is a single TCR beta chain. The antigen remains unidentified. The data derive from a study of graft-versus-host responses after intestinal transplantation. The germline V and J ends were trimmed by 7 bases and 7 bases, with 20 bases remaining between them. This CDR3 comprises 16 residues. Germline-derived CDR1 and CDR2 are LNHDA and SQIVND (reference sequence). Points from the study as a whole: Recipient-marrow GvH clones were detected, some having first appeared in ileum or blood.

This table comes from immunoSEQ multiplex PCR, and its TCRdb copy is limited to in-frame clones, with some not included. Counted here are approximately 99,000 clones, 85% to 95% occurring once; the ten biggest clones make up about 0.07%. The rearrangement uses TRBV19 and TRBJ1-6, with D tentatively TRBD1 (6 bases). The origin of this receptor is a human donor who was the organ donor for an intestinal transplant. This specimen was unstimulated CD8+ T cells sorted from spleen or lymph node cells, taken before transplant. CDR3 sequence: CASNSREGDENSPLHF. The CDR3 nucleotides read TGTGCCAGTAACTCGAGGGAGGGGGATGAAAATTCACCCCTCCACTTT.